The clone carrying this T cell receptor beta chain has only a few counts. The antigen remains undetermined. These data are taken from a study of identical twins. General observations from the study: Twins showed weaker excess sharing in their beta out-of-frame sequences. Models predicted too little out-of-frame TCR alpha sharing in monozygotic twins. There were fewer insertions in abundant cord blood beta clonotypes, but memory repertoires showed no such pattern.

Addition of a universal primer site occurred through template switching, and cDNA carried unique molecular identifiers. Using its own MiXCR run on the 5' RACE reads, TCRdb lists one record per CDR3 protein. The table lists some 570,000 distinct CDR3 sequences, about a fifth of them singletons. V was shortened by 3 bases and J by 3 bases, with 20 bases between the two germline ends. There are 17 residues in the CDR3. These data were also reused for a study on yellow fever vaccine responses in identical twins.

This receptor was obtained from a woman younger than 30 in good health. The sequencing input was CD4+ T cells sorted from blood. The V call is TRBV12-3 or TRBV12-4, the J call TRBJ1-1; D might be TRBD1 (6 bases). The CDR3 region is CASSFAPPQGRDTEAFF. CDR3 DNA sequence: TGTGCCAGCAGTTTTGCCCCACCACAGGGAAGGGACACTGAAGCTTTCTTT.